What follows are 32 T cell receptor beta chains derived from one specimen sequenced in a study of cytomegalovirus exposure and HLA in healthy donors. This table comes from immunoSEQ multiplex PCR, and its TCRdb copy is limited to in-frame clones, with some not included. There are 250,000 to 300,000 clones in the sample; 90% occur only once, and 0.35% to 0.4% lies in the top ten. Input material: PBMCs. These receptors all stem from a woman in her late teens or twenties in good health and CMV-seronegative.

The rearrangement uses TRBV30 and TRBJ1-5; D call uncertain. V lost 1 base and J 7 bases, leaving 11 bases between the germline ends. The CDR3 consists of 13 residues. From germline, CDR1 is GTSNPN and CDR2 SVGIG (reference sequence). The CDR3 sequence is CAWSGGFGQPQHF. The CDR3 coding sequence is TGTGCCTGGAGTGGAGGGTTTGGGCAGCCCCAGCATTTT.

The chain joins TRBV11-2 to TRBJ2-1; 8 bases agree with TRBD1. The germline V gene encodes CDR1 SGHAT and CDR2 FQNNGV. The J segment lost 5 bases and the V segment lost 5 bases, leaving 8 bases of the junction unmatched. CDR3 size: 15 residues. CDR3 protein: CASSGGQGANNEQFF. The CDR3 bases are TGTGCCAGCAGCGGGGGGCAGGGGGCCAACAATGAGCAGTTCTTC.

This clone came up once. The chain recombines TRBV11-3 with TRBJ2-1; 10 bases map to TRBD1. There are 15 residues in the CDR3. Trimming took 6 bases from V and 1 from J; bases not matched to a gene: 3. Germline CDR1 is SGHNT and CDR2 is YENEEA. The CDR3 DNA reads as TGTGCCAGCAGTGGGGGACAGGGGTCCTACAATGAGCAGTTCTTC. Translation gives CASSGGQGSYNEQFF.

The rearrangement links TRBV27 to TRBJ2-2; 8 bases fit TRBD1. This CDR3 is built from 15 residues. Germline V gene data show CDR1 as MNHEY and CDR2 as SMNVEV (reference sequence). V lost 6 bases, J lost 0 bases, and 3 bases stayed unmatched. As DNA, the CDR3 is TGTGCCAGCAGGGACAGGGTGTCGAACACCGGGGAGCTGTTTTTT. Translated: CASRDRVSNTGELFF.

The chain recombines TRBV25-1 with TRBJ1-2; TRBD1 matches at 8 bases. The V gene end was trimmed by 1 base and the J gene end by 3 bases; junction bases not matched to a gene: 1. The CDR3 contains 14 residues. Germline assignment: CDR1 MGHDK and CDR2 SYGVNS. The CDR3 nucleotides are TGTGCCAGCAGTGAATCAGGGGGCTACTATGGCTACACCTTC. Amino acids: CASSESGGYYGYTF.

This clone has more than one count but fewer than ten. The chain joins TRBV5-4 to TRBJ1-2, with a weak D call TRBD1 (6 bases). CDR3 size: 13 residues. In germline, CDR1 is SGHNT, CDR2 YYREEE (reference sequence). The ends were cut back, 5 bases at V and 4 bases at J, with 12 bases in the middle. The CDR3 loop is CASSLQGGYGYTF. CDR3 in DNA: TGTGCCAGCAGTTTACAGGGCGGCTATGGCTACACCTTC.

This clone was seen only once. The chain has TRBV10-2 and TRBJ1-1; D is unclear. This CDR3 has 16 residues. The V end lost 5 bases, the J end lost 0 bases, and 16 bases lay between the germline ends. Germline V CDR1 and CDR2: WSHSY, SAAADI. The CDR3 region is CASSIIRVLLNTEAFF. For the CDR3, the DNA is TGCGCCAGCAGTATAATCCGGGTCCTGTTGAACACTGAAGCTTTCTTT.

This sequence joins TRBV27 and TRBJ2-5, with 7 nucleotides matching TRBD2. The CDR3 sequence is 15 residues long. V lost 6 bases and J lost 1; bases outside the gene matches: 8. Germline V CDR1 and CDR2: MNHEY, SMNVEV (reference sequence). The chain's CDR3 is CASRAGTTFQETQYF. Written as DNA, the CDR3 is TGTGCCAGCAGGGCCGGGACTACTTTCCAAGAGACCCAGTACTTC.

V usage is TRBV27 and J usage is TRBJ2-3, with 7 bases lining up with TRBD2. Per the germline V gene, CDR1 is MNHEY and CDR2 is SMNVEV (reference sequence). Losses at the gene ends were 2 bases for V and 0 bases for J; bases not matched to a gene: 5. This CDR3 is built from 16 residues. The CDR3 coding sequence is TGTGCCAGCAGTTTAGCGGGGGTGGCGAGCACAGATACGCAGTATTTT. The encoded protein is CASSLAGVASTDTQYF.

This chain connects TRBV2 to TRBJ2-7; TRBD2 matches at 7 bases. V was pared by 5 bases and J by 3 bases, with 4 bases of the junction left unmatched. CDR1 and CDR2 from the germline V gene are SNHLY and FYNNEI. This CDR3 is 13 amino acids long. The CDR3: CASSLAEIYEQYV. The CDR3 nucleotides read TGTGCCAGCAGTCTAGCGGAAATCTACGAGCAGTACGTC.

This clone was seen just once. The chain is built from TRBV4-2 and TRBJ1-5; D gene uncertain. This CDR3 is 17 amino acids long. Germline CDR1 reads LGHNA; CDR2 reads YNFKEQ. Between the trimmed V and J ends, which lost 0 bases and 0 bases, there was a span of 12 bases. This chain's CDR3 is CASSQDSSDYSNQPQHF. The CDR3 region has the DNA TGTGCCAGCAGCCAAGATAGTTCGGACTATAGCAATCAGCCCCAGCATTTT.

This chain connects TRBV18 to TRBJ2-2; maybe TRBD1 (6 bases). V was clipped by 0 bases and J by 7 bases, with 15 bases between them. The CDR3 has 16 amino acids. CDR1 and CDR2 (germline): KGHSH, LQKENI. This CDR3 is CASSPPVAKGVGELFF. CDR3 bases: TGTGCCAGCTCACCACCGGTCGCAAAGGGGGTCGGGGAGCTGTTTTTT.

The chain joins TRBV5-6 to TRBJ2-5, with TRBD2 as a possible D gene (5 bases). Trimming took 1 base from V and 0 from J, leaving 7 bases between them. This CDR3 contains 14 residues. CDR1 and CDR2 (germline): SGHDT, YYEEEE. CDR3 DNA sequence: TGTGCCAGCAGCTTGTCGGGGAACCAAGAGACCCAGTACTTC. Its translation: CASSLSGNQETQYF.

The V call is TRBV7-2, the J call TRBJ1-1; no clear D gene. Germline V gene lookup returns CDR1 SGHTA and CDR2 FQGNSA. The CDR3 totals 14 residues. Trimming cost V 1 base and J 0 bases, with 6 bases left between them. Here the CDR3 reads CASSLVELNTEAFF. The CDR3 DNA sequence: TGTGCCAGCAGCTTAGTTGAGTTGAACACTGAAGCTTTCTTT.

The chain links TRBV2 to TRBJ1-6; D unresolved. Trimming removed 5 bases from V and 8 bases from J, with 16 bases in between. Germline V lookup: CDR1 SNHLY, CDR2 FYNNEI. The CDR3 has 15 amino acids. The CDR3 DNA reads as TGTGCCAGCAGTCCGGGAGCCCTTGGTGATTCACCCCTCCACTTT. Encoded protein: CASSPGALGDSPLHF.

The genes are TRBV18 and TRBJ2-4; no firm D call. CDR1 and CDR2 (germline): KGHSH, LQKENI. This CDR3 has 14 residues. Trimming cost V 1 base and J 4 bases, with 8 bases left between them. The CDR3 spells CASSPRSYKNIQYF. CDR3 DNA sequence: TGTGCCAGCTCACCACGATCCTATAAAAACATTCAGTACTTC.

This rearrangement joins TRBV7-9 to TRBJ2-1; D uncertain. The germline CDR1 and CDR2 sequences are SEHNR and FQNEAQ (reference sequence). V shed 4 bases and J shed 9 bases, with 7 bases lying between them. CDR3 size: 11 residues. The CDR3 coding sequence is TGTGCCAGCAGCTCCCATCCTGAGCAGTTCTTC. This gives the protein CASSSHPEQFF.

This chain connects TRBV7-9 to TRBJ2-2; 13 bases agree with TRBD2. The V gene's germline CDR1 is SEHNR and CDR2 FQNEAQ (reference sequence). V dropped 5 bases and J dropped 6; count of bases not matched to a gene: 3. The CDR3 covers 15 residues. CDR3 in amino acids: CASSTSGGAAGELFF. CDR3 sequence (DNA): TGTGCCAGCAGCACTAGCGGGGGGGCCGCCGGGGAGCTGTTTTTT. Combining the CDR3 with reference TRBV7-9 and TRBJ2-2 gives the whole variable domain DTGVSQNPRHKITKRGQNVTFRCDPISEHNRLYWYRQTLGQGPEFLTYFQNEAQLEKSRLLSDRFSAERPKGSFSTLEIQRTEQGDSAMYLCASSTSGGAAGELFFGEGSRLTVL.

The chain joins TRBV5-8 to TRBJ1-4, with D unresolved. CDR3 length: 15 amino acids. CDR1 and CDR2 (germline): SGHTS, YDEGEE. V was trimmed by 0 bases and J by 0 bases, leaving 6 bases between them. The CDR3 DNA follows: TGTGCCAGCAGCTTGGCACTTGCAACTAATGAAAAACTGTTTTTT. Translation gives CASSLALATNEKLFF.

The CDR3 loop is CASSATRMVAGELFF. DNA for the CDR3: TGTGCCAGCAGCGCAACTAGGATGGTTGCCGGGGAGCTGTTTTTT. This chain uses TRBV5-4 with TRBJ2-2; D might be TRBD2 (5 bases). The CDR3 is 15 residues long. CDR1 is SGHNT, CDR2 YYREEE, per germline (reference sequence). V was clipped by 4 bases and J by 6 bases, with 16 bases between them.

The chain employs TRBV9 and TRBJ2-5; TRBD1 matches at 9 bases. CDR3 length: 14 residues. Germline loops: CDR1 SGDLS, CDR2 YYNGEE. The V segment lost 0 bases and the J segment 3 bases; nucleotides outside the gene matches: 0. This CDR3 reads CASSVGTGEETQYF. The CDR3 region has the DNA TGTGCCAGCAGCGTAGGGACAGGGGAAGAGACCCAGTACTTC.

This clone has just one count. The rearrangement links TRBV12-5 to TRBJ2-7; 9 bases align to TRBD1. The germline V gene encodes CDR1 LGHNT and CDR2 FRNRAP. The V segment lost 1 base and the J segment 5 bases; nucleotides outside the gene matches: 12. There are 17 residues in the CDR3. CDR3 loop: CASGLEIDRDRDHEQYV. CDR3 nucleotides: TGTGCTAGTGGTTTGGAAATAGACCGGGACAGGGACCACGAGCAGTACGTC.

The rearrangement joins TRBV13 to TRBJ2-1; TRBD2 matches 14 bases. V shed 3 bases, J shed 6 bases, and the junction held 10 bases outside the gene matches. Germline CDR1 and CDR2: PRHDT and FYEKMQ (reference sequence). The CDR3 has 18 amino acids. CDR3 in DNA: TGTGCCAGCAGCTTCGGACTAGCGGGGGGTACCGACCCCAATGAGCAGTTCTTC. Its protein is CASSFGLAGGTDPNEQFF.

The V gene is TRBV7-9, the J gene TRBJ2-1; 9 bases line up with TRBD2. This CDR3 spans 15 amino acids. The germline V gene has CDR1 SEHNR and CDR2 FQNEAQ (reference sequence). The trim removed 4 bases at V and 4 bases at J, leaving 5 bases unmatched. In nucleotides, the CDR3 is TGTGCCAGCAGCTCGCAGCGGGGGGCTTACAATGAGCAGTTCTTC. Translated, it gives CASSSQRGAYNEQFF.

The J gene is TRBJ1-6, the V gene TRBV5-4; a possible D gene is TRBD1 (6 bases). The CDR3 extends over 13 amino acids. Trimming removed 3 bases from V and 8 bases from J, with 9 bases in between. Germline CDR1 and CDR2: SGHNT and YYREEE (reference sequence). CDR3 sequence: CASSSHRDSPLHF. CDR3 nucleotides: TGTGCCAGCAGCTCCCACAGGGATTCACCCCTCCACTTT.

The rearrangement uses TRBV5-6 and TRBJ1-6; TRBD1 aligns across 7 bases. The germline V gene encodes CDR1 SGHDT and CDR2 YYEEEE. The CDR3 totals 15 residues. J lost 10 bases, V lost 0 bases, and 7 bases had no gene match. The chain's CDR3 is CASSLGQGTLSPLHF. CDR3 DNA sequence: TGTGCCAGCAGCTTGGGACAGGGAACTTTATCACCCCTCCACTTT.

The rearrangement links TRBV14 to TRBJ2-7, with D possibly matching TRBD2 (5 bases). The germline V gene has CDR1 SGHDN and CDR2 FVKESK. The CDR3 consists of 19 residues. V was clipped by 3 bases and J by 7 bases, with 31 bases between them. The CDR3 region is CASSQLTGNSPSGTGEQYF. Here the CDR3 DNA reads TGTGCCAGCAGCCAGCTCACGGGGAACTCCCCTTCTGGTACGGGTGAGCAGTACTTC.

The rearrangement joins TRBV10-3 to TRBJ1-1; D may be TRBD1 (6 bases). Germline V gives CDR1 ENHRY, CDR2 SYGVKD. The length of the CDR3 is 13 residues. The germline V and J ends were trimmed by 7 bases and 4 bases, with 13 bases remaining between them. Here the CDR3 DNA reads TGTGCCATCACTCCGGGGGGCAGCACTGAAGCTTTCTTT. Protein: CAITPGGSTEAFF.

Comment on this clone: Other DNA sequences in this sample translate to the same CDR3. The V gene is TRBV5-6, the J gene TRBJ2-5; 8 bases are shared with TRBD1. From germline, CDR1 is SGHDT and CDR2 YYEEEE. The CDR3 totals 15 residues. The ends lost 0 bases at V and 5 bases at J; junction bases unmatched: 6. In DNA form, the CDR3 reads TGTGCCAGCAGCTTGGGGCAGGGGGCGAGGGAGACCCAGTACTTC. This encodes CASSLGQGARETQYF.

The J gene is TRBJ2-7, the V gene TRBV28; 7 nucleotides agree with TRBD2. With 6 bases clipped from V and 4 bases from J, the junction kept 9 bases outside the gene matches. This CDR3 region has 14 residues. CDR1 and CDR2 (germline): MDHEN, SYDVKM. In DNA form, the CDR3 reads TGTGCCAGCAGGAAGGGCGGGAGCTTGTACGAGCAGTACGTC. Its protein is CASRKGGSLYEQYV.

The rearrangement uses TRBV28 and TRBJ1-1, with D unresolved. Trimming pared 3 bases from V and 0 bases from J, leaving 14 bases between. CDR3 length equals 16 residues. Germline V gene data show CDR1 as MDHEN and CDR2 as SYDVKM. The CDR3 is CASSFEGSYMNTEAFF. CDR3 in DNA: TGTGCCAGCAGTTTTGAGGGAAGCTACATGAACACTGAAGCTTTCTTT.

This chain links TRBV5-6 with TRBJ1-1, with D perhaps matching TRBD1 (6 bases). Germline CDR1 and CDR2: SGHDT and YYEEEE. V gave up 4 bases and J gave up 5 bases, with 24 bases separating them. This CDR3 spans 17 amino acids. CDR3: CASSPETGPTIGTEAFF. The CDR3 DNA follows: TGTGCCAGCAGCCCAGAGACAGGCCCAACAATCGGGACTGAAGCTTTCTTT.